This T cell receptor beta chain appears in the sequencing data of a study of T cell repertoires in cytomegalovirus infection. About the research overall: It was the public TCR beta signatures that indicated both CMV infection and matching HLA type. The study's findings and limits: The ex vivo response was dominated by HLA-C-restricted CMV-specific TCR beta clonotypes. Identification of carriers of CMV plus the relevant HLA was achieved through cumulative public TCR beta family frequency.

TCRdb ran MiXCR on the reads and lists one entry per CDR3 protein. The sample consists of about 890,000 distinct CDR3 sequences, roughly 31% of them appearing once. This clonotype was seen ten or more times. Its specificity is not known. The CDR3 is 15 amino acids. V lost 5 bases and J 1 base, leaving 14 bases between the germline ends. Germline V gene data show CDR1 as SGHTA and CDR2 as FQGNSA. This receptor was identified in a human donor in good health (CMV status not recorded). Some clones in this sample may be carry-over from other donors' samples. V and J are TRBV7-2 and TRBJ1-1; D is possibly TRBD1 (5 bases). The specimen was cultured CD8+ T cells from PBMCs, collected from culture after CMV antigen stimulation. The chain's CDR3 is CASSPRDGSNTEAFF. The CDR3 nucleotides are TGTGCCAGCAGCCCACGGGACGGCTCGAACACTGAAGCTTTCTTT.